The clone carrying this T cell receptor beta chain was counted a single time. The assay was immunoSEQ multiplex PCR, and TCRdb's table has in-frame clones only and misses some. The repertoire includes nearly 250,000 clones, over 80% of them detected once, and around 0.85% sits in the top ten. This record belongs to a study of blood T cell repertoires in COVID-19. Germline V gene lookup returns CDR1 MNHNY and CDR2 SVGAGI (reference sequence). V was trimmed by 0 bases and J by 4 bases, leaving 4 bases between them. This CDR3 is built from 13 residues. The sequenced sample was PBMCs or T cells enriched from blood (not recorded which). The source is a man aged 50 to 60 who had been exposed to COVID-19. The chain couples TRBV6-6 to TRBJ1-3; D remains unclear. CDR3 sequence: CASSYSQGNTIYF. The CDR3 DNA is TGTGCCAGCAGTTACTCCCAAGGAAACACCATATATTTT.